Below, 18 T cell receptor beta chains from the same sample are listed, as sequenced in a study of cytomegalovirus exposure and HLA in healthy donors. With 60 Vbeta and 13 Jbeta primers, the PCR was carried out. Produced via immunoSEQ multiplex PCR; TCRdb's table is partial and in-frame only. The profile covers around 74,000 clones, with about four fifths appearing a single time and 3.4% taken by the ten largest. The sample consisted of PBMCs. These receptors originate from a man aged 35-49 years in good health and CMV-seronegative.

This clone was seen more than once but under ten times. J is TRBJ1-5 and V is TRBV6-5, with TRBD1 matching over 7 bases. Germline-derived CDR1 and CDR2 are MNHEY and SVGAGI. The junction had 8 bases not matched to a gene; V was cut back by 4 bases and J by 8 bases. CDR3 size: 14 residues. The CDR3 nucleotides are TGTGCCAGCAGTTTTGACAGGGACCTTAAGCCCCAGCATTTT. Its protein is CASSFDRDLKPQHF.

The chain links TRBV11-2 to TRBJ1-2; 12 positions match TRBD1. The germline V gene encodes CDR1 SGHAT and CDR2 FQNNGV. The CDR3 extends over 15 amino acids. V trimming: 5 bases; J trimming: 6 bases; junction bases outside the gene matches: 7. CDR3 in DNA: TGTGCCAGCAGCCCTGGGACAGGGGGCGGTGATGGCTACACCTTC. It yields the protein CASSPGTGGGDGYTF.

The chain has TRBV18 and TRBJ1-1; TRBD1 aligns across 9 bases. Germline V gene data show CDR1 as KGHSH and CDR2 as LQKENI. The ends lost 3 bases at V and 10 bases at J; junction bases unmatched: 12. The CDR3 spans 15 residues. As DNA, the CDR3 is TGTGCCAGCTCACCTGCCGGGACAGGGACTGGAGGAGCTTTCTTT. Protein: CASSPAGTGTGGAFF.

The J gene is TRBJ1-1, the V gene TRBV11-2; TRBD1 is a possible D gene (5 bases). The CDR3 spans 12 residues. Trimming removed 4 bases from V and 7 bases from J, with 10 bases in between. Germline CDR1 SGHAT, CDR2 FQNNGV. CDR3 protein: CASSSRGSEAFF. The CDR3 nucleotides read TGTGCCAGCAGCTCACGGGGGAGTGAAGCTTTCTTT.

The V gene is TRBV7-9, the J gene TRBJ1-1; TRBD1 aligns across 7 bases. Germline V lookup: CDR1 SEHNR, CDR2 FQNEAQ (reference sequence). CDR3 length: 15 amino acids. V gave up 5 bases and J gave up 6 bases; unmatched junction bases: 12. CDR3 loop: CASSLQGSLMAEAFF. Here the CDR3 DNA reads TGTGCCAGCAGCCTACAGGGGAGTTTGATGGCTGAAGCTTTCTTT.

This clone is labeled as medium-sized. The same CDR3 arises from other DNA sequences in this sample as well. The chain uses TRBV2 and TRBJ1-6, with 8 nucleotides matching TRBD1. Germline assignment: CDR1 SNHLY and CDR2 FYNNEI. The CDR3 extends over 12 amino acids. Trimming removed 7 bases from V and 9 bases from J; junction bases left unmatched: 2. The CDR3 here is CASTGTGSPLHF. The CDR3 DNA follows: TGTGCCAGCACTGGGACAGGTTCACCCCTCCACTTT.

The count of this clone is one. The chain is built from TRBV4-3 and TRBJ1-1, with 7 bases identical to TRBD1. Germline CDR1 LGHNA, CDR2 YSLEER. V lost 2 bases and J lost 2; bases outside the gene matches: 11. This CDR3 is 17 amino acids long. CDR3 nucleotides: TGCGCCAGCAGCCAACGTACAGGGGCCTTCTTAAACACTGAAGCTTTCTTT. Protein product: CASSQRTGAFLNTEAFF.

This chain joins TRBV4-3 and TRBJ1-1, with D maybe TRBD1 (6 bases). From germline, CDR1 is LGHNA and CDR2 YSLEER. This CDR3 is built from 13 residues. V shed 6 bases and J shed 2 bases, with 10 bases lying between them. The CDR3 region is CASRRGGNTEAFF. In DNA, the CDR3 is TGCGCCAGCAGGAGGGGGGGAAACACTGAAGCTTTCTTT.

There are a few counts of this clone. J is TRBJ1-2 and V is TRBV2; 8 positions match TRBD1. Germline CDR1 is SNHLY and CDR2 is FYNNEI. J was trimmed by 4 bases and V by 5 bases; bases with no gene match: 6. The CDR3 is 14 residues long. The DNA for the CDR3 is TGTGCCAGCAGTCCAGGACAGGGTAGCTATGGCTACACCTTC. Translation gives CASSPGQGSYGYTF.

This sequence joins TRBV7-9 and TRBJ1-6; TRBD1 aligns across 8 bases. Germline values: CDR1 SEHNR, CDR2 FQNEAQ (reference sequence). The CDR3 length is 15 residues. V trimming: 5 bases; J trimming: 6 bases; junction bases outside the gene matches: 6. As DNA, the CDR3 is TGTGCCAGCAGCCCCCGGACAGGGAGTAATTCACCCCTCCACTTT. The encoded protein is CASSPRTGSNSPLHF.

The chain employs TRBV5-1 and TRBJ1-5, with 7 bases aligning to TRBD1. The V gene's germline CDR1 is SGHRS and CDR2 YFSETQ. The CDR3 sequence is 15 residues long. Trimming took 4 bases from V and 0 from J; bases not matched to a gene: 4. The CDR3 region is CASSPTGPSNQPQHF. In nucleotides, the CDR3 is TGCGCCAGCAGCCCGACAGGGCCTAGCAATCAGCCCCAGCATTTT. Full variable domain (missing parts from reference TRBV5-1 and TRBJ1-5): KAGVTQTPRYLIKTRGQQVTLSCSPISGHRSVSWYQQTPGQGLQFLFEYFSETQRNKGNFPGRFSGRQFSNSRSEMNVSTLELGDSALYLCASSPTGPSNQPQHFGDGTRLSIL.

The chain recombines TRBV11-3 with TRBJ2-7; TRBD1 aligns across 8 bases. This CDR3 has 13 residues. Germline V gene sequence: CDR1 SGHNT, CDR2 YENEEA. Trimming at V came to 3 bases and at J to 6 bases, leaving 4 bases not matched to a gene. In nucleotides, the CDR3 is TGTGCCAGCAGCTTTGGACAGGGCGGCGAGCAGTACTTC. Translating gives CASSFGQGGEQYF.

The V gene is TRBV2, the J gene TRBJ1-1; the D gene is possibly TRBD1 (6 bases). V lost 7 bases and J 4 bases, leaving 16 bases between the germline ends. The CDR3 runs 14 residues. CDR1 and CDR2 (germline): SNHLY, FYNNEI. The CDR3 DNA sequence: TGTGCCAGCAACCGACAGGTGGTGGGCACTGAAGCTTTCTTT. Translation: CASNRQVVGTEAFF. Filled out from reference TRBV2 and TRBJ1-1, the complete variable domain reads EPEVTQTPSHQVTQMGQEVILRCVPISNHLYFYWYRQILGQKVEFLVSFYNNEISEKSEIFDDQFSVERPDGSNFTLKIRSTKLEDSAMYFCASNRQVVGTEAFFGQGTRLTVV.

The V gene is TRBV6-1, the J gene TRBJ1-5; TRBD1 agrees at 7 bases. CDR3 length: 15 amino acids. The trim removed 6 bases at V and 4 bases at J, leaving 9 bases unmatched. Germline CDR1 is MNHNS and CDR2 is SASEGT. The CDR3 DNA is TGTGCCAGCAGACTGACTAAACAGGGGAATCAGCCCCAGCATTTT. Its translation: CASRLTKQGNQPQHF.

The rearrangement joins TRBV6-5 to TRBJ2-7, with 9 nucleotides matching TRBD1. CDR3 size: 14 residues. CDR1 MNHEY and CDR2 SVGAGI come from the germline V gene. The V and J ends lost 7 bases and 5 bases, in that order; junction bases with no gene match: 9. The CDR3 loop reads CASTETGGWDEQYF. The CDR3 bases are TGTGCCAGCACCGAAACAGGGGGCTGGGACGAGCAGTACTTC.

Turning to this clone: Other DNA sequences within the sample encode an identical CDR3. V gene TRBV7-9 combines with J gene TRBJ1-5; 9 bases are a match to TRBD1. Germline V CDR1 and CDR2: SEHNR, FQNEAQ (reference sequence). Trimming cost V 3 bases and J 6 bases; bases outside gene matches: 3. The CDR3 runs to 14 residues. The chain's CDR3 is CASSLGQGGQPQHF. The CDR3 DNA reads TGTGCCAGCAGCTTGGGACAGGGCGGTCAGCCCCAGCATTTT.

The J gene is TRBJ2-7, the V gene TRBV29-1, with 7 bases that match TRBD2. V lost 4 bases and J lost 4; bases outside the gene matches: 7. The CDR3 is 13 amino acids. Germline V gene data show CDR1 as SQVTM and CDR2 as ANQGSEA. Here the CDR3 reads CSVVFLGLYEQYF. CDR3 nucleotides: TGCAGCGTTGTTTTCTTGGGACTATACGAGCAGTACTTC.

V gene TRBV7-9 combines with J gene TRBJ2-3; possible D gene TRBD2, 6 bases. The CDR3 loop spans 17 amino acids. Germline CDR1 and CDR2: SEHNR and FQNEAQ (reference sequence). Trimming cost V 5 bases and J 2 bases, with 20 bases left between them. The CDR3 here is CASSPASGGAHTDTQYF. The CDR3, as DNA: TGTGCCAGCAGCCCGGCGTCTGGCGGGGCACACACAGATACGCAGTATTTT.